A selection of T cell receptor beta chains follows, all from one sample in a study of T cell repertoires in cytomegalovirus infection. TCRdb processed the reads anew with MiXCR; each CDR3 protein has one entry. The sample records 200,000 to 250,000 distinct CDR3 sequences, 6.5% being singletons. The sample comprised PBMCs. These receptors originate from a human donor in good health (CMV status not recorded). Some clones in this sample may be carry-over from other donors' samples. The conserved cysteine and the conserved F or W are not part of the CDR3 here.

ASSTLTAEKLF	TRBJ1-4	TRBV7-9
ASSLGAGGLPGELF	TRBJ2-2	TRBV7-2
ASSYSRFAGGSTDTQY	TRBJ2-3	TRBV6-2/TRBV6-3
ASISRFPDTGELF	TRBJ2-2	TRBV12-3/TRBV12-4
ASTRGAGQGGMNTEAF	TRBJ1-1	TRBV7-2
ASSLGFNTGELF	TRBJ2-2	TRBV7-3
ASSAGTATGELF	TRBJ2-2	TRBV2
ASSLEGAGSQPQH	TRBJ1-5	TRBV7-9
ASSPDRDSPLH	TRBJ1-6	TRBV7-2
ASTAATAGTEAF	TRBJ1-1	TRBV11-2
ASSLNPGNGYEQY	TRBJ2-7	TRBV5-1
SASSQGDTEAF	TRBJ1-1	TRBV20-1
ASSTVGGPQH	TRBJ1-5	TRBV6-5
ASSLGAGGPYEQY	TRBJ2-7	TRBV7-2
ASSVNRGVYNEQF	TRBJ2-1	TRBV9
ATSRTRGRSIGGELF	TRBJ2-2	TRBV15
ASSDRFEGATQY	TRBJ2-5	TRBV2
ASSSFTGQGLSNYGYT	TRBJ1-2	TRBV5-1
AISGRGTRAYNEQF	TRBJ2-1	TRBV10-3
ASSLSSETQY	TRBJ2-5	TRBV7-2
SAAEGTHQPQH	TRBJ1-5	TRBV20-1
SIRGPRETQY	TRBJ2-5	TRBV20-1
ASSLAGGSLH	TRBJ1-6	TRBV7-2
ASSVASDERYGYT	TRBJ1-2	TRBV9
ASSLVNSPLH	TRBJ1-6	TRBV7-2
ASSLATSQETQY	TRBJ2-5	TRBV5-1
SARDAGHSTDTQY	TRBJ2-3	TRBV20-1
ASRRSWRGFRSYNEQF	TRBJ2-1	TRBV12-3/TRBV12-4
SVDHYNEQF	TRBJ2-1	TRBV29-1
SAGGLAGGSFTDTQY	TRBJ2-3	TRBV20-1
ASSPGRGTQY	TRBJ2-5	TRBV7-2
ASSVSTNTEAF	TRBJ1-1	TRBV10-2
ASSRRALPMRGEKLF	TRBJ1-4	TRBV7-2
ASSPSTASGPQETQY	TRBJ2-5	TRBV7-2
ASSQDVRGGVRNEQF	TRBJ2-1	TRBV4-1
SVEGDTSTDTQY	TRBJ2-3	TRBV29-1
SARDTAGGGEQY	TRBJ2-7	TRBV20-1
ASTPGENQPQH	TRBJ1-5	TRBV6-5